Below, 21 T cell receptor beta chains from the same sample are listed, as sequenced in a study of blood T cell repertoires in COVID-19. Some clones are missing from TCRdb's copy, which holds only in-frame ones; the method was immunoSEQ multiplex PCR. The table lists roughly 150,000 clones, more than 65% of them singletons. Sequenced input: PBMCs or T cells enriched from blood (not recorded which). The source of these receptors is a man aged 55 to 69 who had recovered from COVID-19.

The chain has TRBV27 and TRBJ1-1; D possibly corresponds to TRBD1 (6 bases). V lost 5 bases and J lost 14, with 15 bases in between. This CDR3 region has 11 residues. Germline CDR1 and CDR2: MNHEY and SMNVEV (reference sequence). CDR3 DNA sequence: TGTGCCAGCAGTCGTCCTGGACAGCACTTCTTT. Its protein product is CASSRPGQHFF.

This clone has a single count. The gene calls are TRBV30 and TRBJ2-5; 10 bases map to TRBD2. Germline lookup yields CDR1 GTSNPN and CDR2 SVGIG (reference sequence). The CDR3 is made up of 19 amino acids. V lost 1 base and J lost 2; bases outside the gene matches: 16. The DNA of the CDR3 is TGTGCCTGGAGTGACCCCCGAAGCGGGGGGGCCCTCTTTCAAGAGACCCAGTACTTC. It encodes CAWSDPRSGGALFQETQYF.

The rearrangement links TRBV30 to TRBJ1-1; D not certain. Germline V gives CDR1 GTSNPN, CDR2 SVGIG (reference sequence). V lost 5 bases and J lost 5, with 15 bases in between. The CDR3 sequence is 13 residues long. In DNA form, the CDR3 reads TGTGCCTGGCGGGCCCCGGCGGGGACTGAAGCTTTCTTT. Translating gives CAWRAPAGTEAFF.

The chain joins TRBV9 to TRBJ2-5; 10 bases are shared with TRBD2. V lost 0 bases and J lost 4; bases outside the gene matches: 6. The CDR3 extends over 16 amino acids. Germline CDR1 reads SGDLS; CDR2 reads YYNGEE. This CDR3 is CASSVDPLAGVETQYF. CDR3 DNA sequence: TGTGCCAGCAGCGTAGACCCCCTAGCGGGAGTAGAGACCCAGTACTTC.

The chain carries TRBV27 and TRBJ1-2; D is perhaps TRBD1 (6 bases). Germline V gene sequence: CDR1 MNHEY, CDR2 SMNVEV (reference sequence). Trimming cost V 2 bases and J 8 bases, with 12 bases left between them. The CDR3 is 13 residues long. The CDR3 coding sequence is TGTGCCAGCAGTTTAGAGGGGGTGGGAGGCTACACCTTC. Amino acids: CASSLEGVGGYTF.

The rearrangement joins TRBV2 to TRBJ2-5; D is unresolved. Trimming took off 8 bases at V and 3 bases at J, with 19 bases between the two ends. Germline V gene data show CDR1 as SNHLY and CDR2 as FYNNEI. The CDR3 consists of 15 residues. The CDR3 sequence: CASSPQARSKETQYF. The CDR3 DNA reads TGTGCCAGCTCCCCCCAAGCACGGTCCAAAGAGACCCAGTACTTC.

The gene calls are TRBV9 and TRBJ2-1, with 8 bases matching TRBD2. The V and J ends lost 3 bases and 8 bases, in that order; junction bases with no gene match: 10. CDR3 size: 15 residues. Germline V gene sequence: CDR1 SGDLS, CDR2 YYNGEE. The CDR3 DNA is TGTGCCAGCAGCGCAACCGGGACTAGTGACCATGAGCAGTTCTTC. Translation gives CASSATGTSDHEQFF.

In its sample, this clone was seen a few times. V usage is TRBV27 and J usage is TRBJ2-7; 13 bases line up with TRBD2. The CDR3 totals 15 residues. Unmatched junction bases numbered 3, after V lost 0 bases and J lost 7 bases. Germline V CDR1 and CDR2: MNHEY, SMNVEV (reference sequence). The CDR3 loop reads CASSLSGLAGTEQYF. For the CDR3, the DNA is TGTGCCAGCAGTTTATCGGGACTAGCGGGGACAGAGCAGTACTTC.

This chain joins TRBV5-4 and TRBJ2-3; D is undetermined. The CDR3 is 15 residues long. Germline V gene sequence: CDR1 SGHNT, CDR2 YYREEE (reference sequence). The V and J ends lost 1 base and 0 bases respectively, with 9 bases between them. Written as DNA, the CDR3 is TGTGCCAGCAGCTTGACCCCAGGAAGCACAGATACGCAGTATTTT. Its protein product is CASSLTPGSTDTQYF.

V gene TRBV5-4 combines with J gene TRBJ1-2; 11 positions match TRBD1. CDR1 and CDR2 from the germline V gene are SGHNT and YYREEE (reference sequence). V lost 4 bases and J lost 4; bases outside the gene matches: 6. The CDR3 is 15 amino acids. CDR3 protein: CASSPGQGDAYGYTF. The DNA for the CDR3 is TGTGCCAGCAGCCCGGGACAGGGGGACGCCTATGGCTACACCTTC.

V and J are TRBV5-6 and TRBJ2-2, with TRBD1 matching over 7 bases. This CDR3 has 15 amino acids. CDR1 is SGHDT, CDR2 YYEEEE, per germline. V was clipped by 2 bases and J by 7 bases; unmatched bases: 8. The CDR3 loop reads CASSFRQGRGGELFF. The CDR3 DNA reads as TGTGCCAGCAGCTTTCGACAGGGCAGGGGCGGGGAGCTGTTTTTT.

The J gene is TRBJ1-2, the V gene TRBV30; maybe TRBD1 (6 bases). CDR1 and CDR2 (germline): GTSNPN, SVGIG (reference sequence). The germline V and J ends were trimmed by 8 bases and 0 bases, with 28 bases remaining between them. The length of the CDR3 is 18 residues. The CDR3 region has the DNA TGTGCCACCTACCACCGTACGGCGCGGGCAGGGGCTAACTATGGCTACACCTTC. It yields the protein CATYHRTARAGANYGYTF.

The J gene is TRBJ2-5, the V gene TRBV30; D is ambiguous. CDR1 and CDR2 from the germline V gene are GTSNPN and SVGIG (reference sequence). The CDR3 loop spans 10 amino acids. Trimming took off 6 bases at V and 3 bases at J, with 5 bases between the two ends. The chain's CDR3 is CACLEETQYF. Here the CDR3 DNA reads TGTGCCTGTCTTGAAGAGACCCAGTACTTC.

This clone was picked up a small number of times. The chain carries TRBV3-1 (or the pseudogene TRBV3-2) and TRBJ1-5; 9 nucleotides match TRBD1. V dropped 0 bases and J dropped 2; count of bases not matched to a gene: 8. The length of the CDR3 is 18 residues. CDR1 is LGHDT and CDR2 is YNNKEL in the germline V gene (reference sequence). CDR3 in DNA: TGTGCCAGCAGCCAAGATACAGGGGGCCTATTTGGCAATCAGCCCCAGCATTTT. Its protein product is CASSQDTGGLFGNQPQHF.

The CDR3 DNA follows: TGTGCCAGCAGCAGCCGGGACAGGGGCAACACTGAAGCTTTCTTT. Its protein is CASSSRDRGNTEAFF. The V gene is TRBV6-5, the J gene TRBJ1-1; TRBD1 agrees at 10 bases. From germline, CDR1 is MNHEY and CDR2 SVGAGI. The CDR3 spans 15 residues. J lost 2 bases, V lost 6 bases, and 6 bases had no gene match.

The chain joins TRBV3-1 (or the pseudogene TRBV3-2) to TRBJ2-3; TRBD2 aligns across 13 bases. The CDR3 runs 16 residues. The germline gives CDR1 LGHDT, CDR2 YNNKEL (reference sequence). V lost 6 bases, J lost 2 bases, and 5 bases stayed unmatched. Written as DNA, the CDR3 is TGTGCCAGCAGTGGACTAGCGGGGGCCTTCACAGATACGCAGTATTTT. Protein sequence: CASSGLAGAFTDTQYF.

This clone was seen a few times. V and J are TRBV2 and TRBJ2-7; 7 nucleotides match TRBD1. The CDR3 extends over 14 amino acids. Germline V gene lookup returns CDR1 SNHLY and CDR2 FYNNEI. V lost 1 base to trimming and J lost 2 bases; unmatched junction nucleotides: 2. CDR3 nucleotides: TGTGCCAGCAGTGAAGGAGACAGGGCCTACGAGCAGTACTTC. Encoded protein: CASSEGDRAYEQYF.

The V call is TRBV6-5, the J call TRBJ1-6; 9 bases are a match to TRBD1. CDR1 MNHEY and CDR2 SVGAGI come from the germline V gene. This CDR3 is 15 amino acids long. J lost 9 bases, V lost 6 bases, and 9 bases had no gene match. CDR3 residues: CASSLGQGYRSPLHF. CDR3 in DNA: TGTGCCAGCAGCCTCGGACAGGGGTATCGTTCACCCCTCCACTTT.

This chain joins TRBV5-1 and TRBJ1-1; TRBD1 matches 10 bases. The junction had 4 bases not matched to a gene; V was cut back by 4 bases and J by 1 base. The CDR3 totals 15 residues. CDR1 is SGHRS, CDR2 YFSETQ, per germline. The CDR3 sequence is CASSPRTGGNTEAFF. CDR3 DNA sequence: TGCGCCAGCAGCCCGAGGACAGGGGGGAACACTGAAGCTTTCTTT.

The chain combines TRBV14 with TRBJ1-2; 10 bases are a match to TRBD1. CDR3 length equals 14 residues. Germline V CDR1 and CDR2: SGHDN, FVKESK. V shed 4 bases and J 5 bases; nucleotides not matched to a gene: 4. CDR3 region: CASSLGTGAYGYTF. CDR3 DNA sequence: TGTGCCAGCAGCCTAGGGACAGGGGCATATGGCTACACCTTC.

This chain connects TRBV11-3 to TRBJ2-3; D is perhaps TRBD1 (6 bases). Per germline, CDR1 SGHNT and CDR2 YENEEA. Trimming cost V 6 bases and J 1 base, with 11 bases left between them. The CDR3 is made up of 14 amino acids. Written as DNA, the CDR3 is TGTGCCAGCAGTCCCCACAGGGGCACAGATACGCAGTATTTT. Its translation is CASSPHRGTDTQYF. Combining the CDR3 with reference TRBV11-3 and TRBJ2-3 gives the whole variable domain EAGVVQSPRYKIIEKKQPVAFWCNPISGHNTLYWYLQNLGQGPELLIRYENEEAVDDSQLPKDRFSAERLKGVDSTLKIQPAELGDSAVYLCASSPHRGTDTQYFGPGTRLTVL.